The clone carrying this T cell receptor (beta chain) occurred many times. The data are from a study of T-cell reconstitution after alpha-beta-depleted transplantation in children. The CDR3 is made up of 16 amino acids. The J segment lost 3 bases and the V segment lost 5 bases, leaving 9 bases of the junction unmatched. The germline V gene encodes CDR1 SGHVS and CDR2 FQNEAQ. TCRbeta library construction was performed incorporating unique molecular identifiers. One entry per CDR3 protein results from TCRdb running MiXCR on the PCR reads. This table has over 300,000 distinct CDR3 sequences, 10% appearing once.

The material was PBMCs from the stem cell graft donor, obtained from the stem cell graft. V is TRBV7-8 and J is TRBJ2-7, with 11 bases fitting TRBD2. The receptor's source is a human donor who donated a stem cell graft to a child with acute lymphoblastic leukemia. The CDR3 region is CASSQSPGTSGYEQYF. Written as DNA, the CDR3 is TGTGCCAGCAGCCAAAGCCCCGGGACTAGCGGCTACGAGCAGTACTTC.